This T cell receptor (beta chain) was observed in a study of patients and donors after allogeneic stem cell transplantation. This clonotype was counted only a few times. Germline V gives CDR1 LGHNA, CDR2 YSLEER. The CDR3 has 15 amino acids. V was clipped by 3 bases and J by 4 bases; unmatched bases: 8. TCRdb processed the RT-PCR reads anew with MiXCR; each CDR3 protein has one entry. Of about 200,000 distinct CDR3 sequences listed, around 41% are singletons. This TCR derives from a human donor who was either an allogeneic HSCT recipient or a stem cell or donor lymphocyte infusion donor (not recorded which). It is not recorded whose cells these are; they may come from a transplant donor. Sequencing was done on a sample of blood, either unsorted or a sorted T cell fraction (not recorded which). This sequence joins TRBV4-3 and TRBJ2-7, with TRBD2 matching over 8 bases. The DNA of the CDR3 is TGCGCCAGCAGCCACCATTCCAGCGGGGGTTACGAGCAGTACTTC. Translated, it gives CASSHHSSGGYEQYF.